This paragraph covers one TCR beta chain sequence. Only one count was recorded for this clone. No cognate antigen has been identified for it. The sample holds no much larger clone one base away, and base qualities are not on file. Here V drops 5 bases and J drops 6 bases, and the junction holds 9 bases not matched to any gene. Reading from cysteine to phenylalanine, the CDR3 counts 14 amino acids. This entry keeps only the CDR3 DNA: 42 bases, framed from base 1. Based on the germline V gene (reference sequence), the CDR1 and CDR2 sequences are PRHDT and FYEKMQ. TCRbeta CDR3 regions were amplified from genomic DNA by means of the immunoSEQ Assay, a bias-controlled multiplex PCR. The paper's processing steps were these. Nucleated cell counts per sample were estimated from amplification of reference gene primers within the assay. To quantify the absolute abundance of each unique TCRbeta CDR3 rearrangement, sequence reads were collapsed and filtered. For each sample, productive Simpson clonality was calculated as the square root of Simpson's diversity index over productive rearrangements. This is the immuneACCESS table as TCRdb keeps it, with only in-frame sequences that have V and J called. A part of the clones is gone; compared with another copy, unresolved V genes explain less than half, and the rest is unexplained. The V and J calls and the clone size are those of that table, but D and trimming were determined from the DNA. This sample holds 45,000 to 60,000 clones; around four fifths were observed only once. The top ten constitute roughly 6.1% of the sample.

These data originate in a study of blood T cell repertoires in COVID-19 (dated by TCRdb to 2020 to 2021). With respect to the entire study: The collaborator samples originated in the United States, Italy and Spain and spanned the acute and convalescent phases of COVID-19. The material from the prospective study consisted of cDNA or gDNA derived from T cells, B-cell-depleted T cells, or PBMCs. The dataset comprised deeply sampled blood TCRbeta repertoires from subjects exposed to, actively infected with, or recovered from COVID-19. A freely available public database, intended as a resource for researchers studying the immune response to SARS-CoV-2, is where the repertoires were released. The samples were drawn from two sources: the first 160 participants of the ongoing ImmuneRACE study, and 1,254 subjects contributed by 6 global collaborators. A de-identified subject ID, COVID-19 status, age in years and sex were almost always included in the sample metadata. Where available, HLA class I and class II types were obtained from metadata supplied by the sample provider rather than from assay-based typing.

Findings and caveats that apply to the study as a whole: The amount of clinical and demographic metadata varied by source and participant and was provided uncurated.

In the prospective study, participants were about 18 to 90 years old, resided in around 25 geographic areas of the United States, and were enrolled through a virtual design. To assign participants to cohorts, the prospective study relied on clinical history that participants themselves reported in a screening survey and a study questionnaire. In the prospective study, mobile phlebotomists collected whole blood, serum and a nasopharyngeal or oropharyngeal swab from each participant. Over a roughly two-month period, participants in the prospective study had the option of providing additional blood draws and questionnaires. Blood samples from the prospective study were shipped frozen or at room temperature prior to DNA extraction.

Sequenced: PBMCs or T cells enriched from blood (not recorded which). The source is a woman between 50 and 59 years old with acute COVID-19. The chain was built from TRBV13 and TRBJ2-7; 8 junctional bases match TRBD1. In nucleotide form, the sequence is TGTGCCAGCAGCAAACCGGGACAGGCGTCCGAGCAGTACTTC. It encodes CASSKPGQASEQYF.